The TCR beta chain under discussion was sequenced for a study of blood T cell repertoires in COVID-19. Study summary: Samples taken during acute and convalescent COVID-19 were collected in the United States, Italy and Spain. T cells, B-cell-depleted T cells, or PBMCs provided the cDNA or gDNA that served as material.

The CDR3 is 14 residues long. The germline gives CDR1 SGHTA, CDR2 FQGNSA. V was shortened by 6 bases and J by 0 bases, with 11 bases between the two germline ends. This clone has just one count. Original methodology: Nucleated cell counts were estimated from reference gene primer amplification. Clones were sequenced by immunoSEQ multiplex PCR, and TCRdb holds only the in-frame ones, with some missing. Clonal size and the V and J genes are those of that table, whereas D and trimming came from the DNA. Of about 300,000 clones in the sample, about 88% were seen once. This receptor was taken from a man aged 65-85 years with acute or convalescent COVID-19. The sample consisted of peripheral blood. This chain connects TRBV7-2 to TRBJ1-1; tentatively, D is TRBD1 (6 bases). DNA for the CDR3: TGTGCCAGCAGTATGGCAGGGGTGAACACTGAAGCTTTCTTT. It translates to CASSMAGVNTEAFF.